The present T cell receptor beta chain was sequenced within a study of cytomegalovirus exposure and HLA in healthy donors. With regard to this clone: Antigen: not known.

Study-wide findings and caveats: Sequencing artifact likely explains a cluster of highly shared sequence variants. In a later analysis, at a false discovery rate of 0.05, about 16,000 TCR beta sequences matched HLA alleles.

13 Jbeta primers and 60 Vbeta primers were used for the PCR. The table came from immunoSEQ multiplex PCR; TCRdb's copy has only in-frame clones and leaves some out. This sample has approximately 61,000 clones, with around 80% found just once. The receptor was isolated from a man aged 50-59 years in good health and CMV-seropositive. The sample comprised PBMCs.

CDR3 bases: TGTGCCTGGAAAAGGGACAGGGGATCCACAGATACGCAGTATTTT. As protein: CAWKRDRGSTDTQYF. V gene TRBV30 combines with J gene TRBJ2-3; TRBD1 matches at 10 bases. CDR1 and CDR2 (germline): GTSNPN, SVGIG (reference sequence). V shed 4 bases and J 2 bases; nucleotides not matched to a gene: 6. The CDR3 runs to 15 residues.